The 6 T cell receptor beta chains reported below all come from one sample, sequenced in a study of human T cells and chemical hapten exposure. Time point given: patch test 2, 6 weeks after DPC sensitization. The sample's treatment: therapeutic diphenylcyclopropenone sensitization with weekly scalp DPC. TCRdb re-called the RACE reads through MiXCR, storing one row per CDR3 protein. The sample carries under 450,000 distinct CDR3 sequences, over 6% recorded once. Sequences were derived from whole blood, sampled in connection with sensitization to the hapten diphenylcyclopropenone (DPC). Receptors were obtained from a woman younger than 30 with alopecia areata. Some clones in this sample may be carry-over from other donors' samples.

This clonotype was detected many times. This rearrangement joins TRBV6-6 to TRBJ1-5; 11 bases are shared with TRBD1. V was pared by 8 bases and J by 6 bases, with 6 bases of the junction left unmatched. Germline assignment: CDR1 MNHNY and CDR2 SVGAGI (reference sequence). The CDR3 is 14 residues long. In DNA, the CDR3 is TGTGCCAGCGGGGACGGGACAGGGGGTCAGCCCCAGCATTTT. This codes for CASGDGTGGQPQHF.

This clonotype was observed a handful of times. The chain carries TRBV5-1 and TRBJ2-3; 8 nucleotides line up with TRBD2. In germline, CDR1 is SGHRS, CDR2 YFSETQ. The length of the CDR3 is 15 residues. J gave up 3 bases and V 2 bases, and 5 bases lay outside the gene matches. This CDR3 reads CASSFRGGQTDTQYF. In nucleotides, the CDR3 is TGCGCCAGCAGCTTCCGGGGGGGCCAAACAGATACGCAGTATTTT.

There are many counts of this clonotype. The CDR3 DNA reads TGTGCCACCTCGGACGGAACCTACGAGCAGTACTTC. Translation: CATSDGTYEQYF. The chain is built from TRBV7-9 and TRBJ2-7; unclear D gene. The V end lost 10 bases, the J end lost 2 bases, and 12 bases lay between the germline ends. From germline, CDR1 is SEHNR and CDR2 FQNEAQ (reference sequence). The CDR3 length is 12 residues.

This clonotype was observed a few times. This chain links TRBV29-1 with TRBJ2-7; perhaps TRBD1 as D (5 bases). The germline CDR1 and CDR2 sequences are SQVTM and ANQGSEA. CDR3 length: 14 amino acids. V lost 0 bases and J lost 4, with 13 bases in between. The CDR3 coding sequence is TGCAGCGTTGAAGAACCAGGGAATTTATACGAGCAGTACTTC. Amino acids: CSVEEPGNLYEQYF.

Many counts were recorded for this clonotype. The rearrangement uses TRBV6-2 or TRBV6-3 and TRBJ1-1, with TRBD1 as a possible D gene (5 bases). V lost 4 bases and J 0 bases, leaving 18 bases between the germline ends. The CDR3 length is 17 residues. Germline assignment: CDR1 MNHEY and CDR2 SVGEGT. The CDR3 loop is CASSFVQGRGMNTEAFF. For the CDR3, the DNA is TGTGCCAGCAGTTTCGTGCAGGGAAGAGGTATGAACACTGAAGCTTTCTTT.

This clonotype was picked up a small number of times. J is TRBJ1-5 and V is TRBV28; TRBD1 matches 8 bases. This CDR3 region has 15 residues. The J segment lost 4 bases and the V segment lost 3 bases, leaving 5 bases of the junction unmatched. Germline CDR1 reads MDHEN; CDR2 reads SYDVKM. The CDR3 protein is CASSFQGAQNQPQHF. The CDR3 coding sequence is TGTGCCAGCAGTTTCCAGGGGGCTCAGAATCAGCCCCAGCATTTT.